This TCR beta chain stems from a study of blood T cell repertoires in COVID-19. The junction had 9 bases not matched to a gene; V was cut back by 0 bases and J by 5 bases. Germline V lookup: CDR1 SGDLS, CDR2 YYNGEE. The CDR3 consists of 16 residues. Produced via immunoSEQ multiplex PCR; TCRdb's table is partial and in-frame only. The sample lists around 270,000 clones; around 89% were seen once. Sequenced material: peripheral blood. This sequence was found in a man aged 25-40 years with acute or convalescent COVID-19. V usage is TRBV9 and J usage is TRBJ1-1; 8 bases match TRBD1. DNA of the CDR3: TGTGCCAGCAGCGTAGCTAGTGGCAGGGGGCCTACTGAAGCTTTCTTT. Protein: CASSVASGRGPTEAFF.